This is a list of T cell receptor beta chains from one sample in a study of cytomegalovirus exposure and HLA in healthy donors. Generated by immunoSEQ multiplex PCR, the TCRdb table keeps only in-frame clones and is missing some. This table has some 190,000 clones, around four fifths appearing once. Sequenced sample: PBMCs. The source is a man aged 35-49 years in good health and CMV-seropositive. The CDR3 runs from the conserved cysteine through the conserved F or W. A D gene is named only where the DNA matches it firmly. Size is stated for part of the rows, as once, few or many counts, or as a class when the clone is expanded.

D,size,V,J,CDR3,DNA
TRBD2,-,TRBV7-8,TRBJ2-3,CASSLPYWRGNTDTQYF,TGTGCCAGCAGCTTACCTTACTGGCGGGGGAACACAGATACGCAGTATTTT
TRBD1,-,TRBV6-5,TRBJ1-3,CASALLGGGNTIYF,TGTGCCAGCGCACTATTAGGGGGCGGAAACACCATATATTTT
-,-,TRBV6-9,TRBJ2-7,CASSYSEGRHEQYF,TGTGCCAGCAGTTATTCAGAGGGTCGCCACGAGCAGTACTTC
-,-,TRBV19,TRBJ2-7,CASSSSGSSYEQYF,TGTGCCAGTAGTAGTTCGGGAAGCTCCTACGAGCAGTACTTC
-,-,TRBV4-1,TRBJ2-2,CASSLLTAKNTGELFF,TGCGCCAGCAGCCTTTTGACAGCGAAAAACACCGGGGAGCTGTTTTTT
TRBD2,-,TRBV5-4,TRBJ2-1,CASSLGGGLNNEQFF,TGTGCCAGCAGCTTGGGGGGGGGATTAAACAATGAGCAGTTCTTC
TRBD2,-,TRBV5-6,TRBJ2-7,CASSLEGTSEGTRYEQYF,TGTGCCAGCAGCTTGGAGGGGACTAGCGAAGGAACCCGCTACGAGCAGTACTTC
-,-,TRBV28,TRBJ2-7,CASSLTGIREQYF,TGTGCCAGCAGTTTAACAGGGATCCGCGAGCAGTACTTC
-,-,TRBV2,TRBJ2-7,CASRGEGYEQYF,TGTGCCAGCAGGGGAGAAGGCTACGAGCAGTACTTC
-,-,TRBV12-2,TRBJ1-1,CASRLDEVREGPEAFF,TGTGCAAGTCGCTTAGATGAGGTCAGGGAAGGCCCTGAAGCTTTCTTT
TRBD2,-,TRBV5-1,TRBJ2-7,CASSPGLAGYEQYF,TGCGCCAGCAGCCCGGGACTAGCGGGATACGAGCAGTACTTC
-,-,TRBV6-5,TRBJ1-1,CASRIRVDTEAFF,TGTGCCAGCAGGATCAGGGTAGACACTGAAGCTTTCTTT
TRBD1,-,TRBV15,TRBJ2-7,CATSRATGGPYEQYF,TGTGCCACCAGCAGAGCGACAGGGGGTCCCTACGAGCAGTACTTC
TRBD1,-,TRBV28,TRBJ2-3,CASSLAGTGLGDTQYF,TGTGCCAGCAGTCTCGCCGGGACAGGGCTGGGCGATACGCAGTATTTT
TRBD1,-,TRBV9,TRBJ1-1,CASSVVGTGLTEAFF,TGTGCCAGCAGCGTAGTGGGGACAGGGTTAACTGAAGCTTTCTTT
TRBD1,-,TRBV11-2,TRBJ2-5,CASSRDREETQYF,TGTGCCAGCAGCCGGGACAGGGAAGAGACCCAGTACTTC
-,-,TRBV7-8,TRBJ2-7,CASSLRTGLYEQYF,TGTGCCAGCAGCTTAAGGACCGGACTCTACGAGCAGTACTTC
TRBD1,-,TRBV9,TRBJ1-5,CASSFSDRDNQPQHF,TGTGCCAGCAGCTTTTCCGACAGGGACAATCAGCCCCAGCATTTT
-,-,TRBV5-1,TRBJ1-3,CASSYGSSGNTIYF,TGCGCCAGCAGCTACGGGTCGTCTGGAAACACCATATATTTT
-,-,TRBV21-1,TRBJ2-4,CASSSGTALAKNIQYF,TGTGCCAGCAGCAGCGGGACAGCGTTAGCCAAAAACATTCAGTACTTC
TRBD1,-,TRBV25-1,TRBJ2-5,CASSEQGQGIGTQYF,TGTGCCAGCAGTGAGCAGGGACAGGGTATTGGGACCCAGTACTTC
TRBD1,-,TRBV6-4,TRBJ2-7,CASSIHGTAACEQYF,TGTGCCAGCAGTATACATGGGACAGCTGCCTGCGAGCAGTACTTC
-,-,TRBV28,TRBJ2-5,CASRSPQGIQETQHF,TGTGCCAGCAGATCCCCTCAGGGGATCCAAGAGACCCAGCACTTC
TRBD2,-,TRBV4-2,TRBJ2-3,CASSQSAAGLAGITDTQYF,TGTGCTAGCAGCCAATCTGCGGCGGGACTAGCGGGAATCACAGATACGCAGTATTTT
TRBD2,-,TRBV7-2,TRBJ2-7,CASSLEAGISSYEQYF,TGTGCCAGCAGCTTAGAAGCGGGAATAAGCTCCTACGAGCAGTACTTC
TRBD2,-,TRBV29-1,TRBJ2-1,CSANSGSSYNEQFF,TGCAGCGCTAATAGCGGGAGCTCCTACAATGAGCAGTTCTTC
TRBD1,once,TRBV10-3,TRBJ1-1,CAISSATGSDPEAFF,TGTGCCATCAGTTCAGCGACAGGGTCGGATCCTGAAGCTTTCTTT
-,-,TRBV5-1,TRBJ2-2,CASSVGHNTGELFF,TGCGCCAGCAGCGTGGGACATAACACCGGGGAGCTGTTTTTT
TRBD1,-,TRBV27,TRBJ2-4,CASSFRQGPIQYF,TGTGCCAGCAGTTTCCGACAGGGACCAATTCAGTACTTC
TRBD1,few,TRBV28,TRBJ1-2,CASSLDRNYGYTF,TGTGCCAGCAGTTTGGACAGGAACTATGGCTACACCTTC
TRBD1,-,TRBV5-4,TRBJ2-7,CASSFPGTVQTFYYEQYF,TGTGCCAGCAGCTTCCCAGGGACAGTACAAACATTTTACTACGAGCAGTACTTC
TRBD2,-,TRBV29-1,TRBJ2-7,CSVEGEGYEQYF,TGCAGCGTTGAAGGGGAGGGCTACGAGCAGTACTTC
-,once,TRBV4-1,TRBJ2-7,CASSQVESGGSSYEQYF,TGCGCCAGCAGCCAGGTCGAAAGCGGAGGTTCCTCCTACGAGCAGTACTTC
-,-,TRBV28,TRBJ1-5,CASSAVSGALSNQPQHF,TGTGCCAGCAGTGCCGTGAGTGGAGCGCTTAGCAATCAGCCCCAGCATTTT
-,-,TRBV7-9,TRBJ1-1,CASSLQSEAFF,TGTGCCAGCAGCTTACAGTCTGAAGCTTTCTTT
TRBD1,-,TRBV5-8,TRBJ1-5,CASSLDRGNQPQHF,TGTGCCAGCAGCTTGGACAGGGGAAATCAGCCCCAGCATTTT
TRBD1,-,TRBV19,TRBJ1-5,CASTGDRGSPQHF,TGTGCCAGTACCGGGGACAGGGGATCTCCCCAGCATTTT
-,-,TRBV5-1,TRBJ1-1,CASSLGFQGSRMNTEAFF,TGCGCCAGCAGCTTGGGGTTTCAGGGGAGCAGGATGAACACTGAAGCTTTCTTT
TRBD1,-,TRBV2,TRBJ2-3,CASTDREYGTDTQYF,TGTGCCAGCACAGACAGGGAATATGGAACAGATACGCAGTATTTT
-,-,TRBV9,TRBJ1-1,CASSVGGPNTEAFF,TGTGCCAGCAGCGTTGGGGGCCCGAACACTGAAGCTTTCTTT
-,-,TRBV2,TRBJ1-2,CASSESARGYGYTF,TGTGCCAGCAGTGAGTCCGCCAGGGGCTATGGCTACACCTTC
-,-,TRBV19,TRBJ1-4,CASSSEGREKLFF,TGTGCCAGTAGCTCCGAGGGCCGCGAAAAACTGTTTTTT
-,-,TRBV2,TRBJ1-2,CASSEGTTPNYGYTF,TGTGCCAGCAGTGAAGGTACGACACCGAACTATGGCTACACCTTC
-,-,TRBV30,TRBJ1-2,CAWSRNGYTF,TGTGCCTGGAGTCGTAATGGCTACACCTTC
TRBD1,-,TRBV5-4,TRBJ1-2,CASSLGRGDYGYTF,TGTGCCAGCAGCTTGGGCAGGGGGGACTATGGCTACACCTTC
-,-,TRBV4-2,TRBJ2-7,CASSQPPLVYEQYF,TGTGCCAGCAGCCAACCCCCCCTTGTCTACGAGCAGTACTTC
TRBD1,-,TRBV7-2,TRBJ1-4,CASSRGLGEKLFF,TGTGCCAGCAGCAGGGGGCTCGGTGAAAAACTGTTTTTT
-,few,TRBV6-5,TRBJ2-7,CASSYSSYEQYF,TGTGCCAGCAGTTACTCGAGCTACGAGCAGTACTTC
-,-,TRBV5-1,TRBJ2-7,CASSHGEYAEQYF,TGCGCCAGCAGCCACGGGGAGTACGCAGAGCAGTACTTC
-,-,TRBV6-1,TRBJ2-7,CASSDAYGVQYF,TGTGCCAGCAGTGACGCGTACGGGGTGCAGTACTTC
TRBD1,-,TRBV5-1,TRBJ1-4,CASSQGRGQGNEKLFF,TGCGCCAGCAGCCAAGGGAGGGGACAGGGAAATGAAAAACTGTTTTTT
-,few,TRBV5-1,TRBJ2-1,CASSPGLSASYNEQFF,TGCGCCAGCAGCCCCGGACTATCAGCGTCCTACAATGAGCAGTTCTTC
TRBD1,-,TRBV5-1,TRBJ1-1,CASSLVPGGTEAFF,TGCGCCAGCAGCTTGGTCCCAGGGGGAACTGAAGCTTTCTTT
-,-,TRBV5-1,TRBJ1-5,CASSYEGDQPQHF,TGCGCCAGCAGTTATGAGGGGGATCAGCCCCAGCATTTT